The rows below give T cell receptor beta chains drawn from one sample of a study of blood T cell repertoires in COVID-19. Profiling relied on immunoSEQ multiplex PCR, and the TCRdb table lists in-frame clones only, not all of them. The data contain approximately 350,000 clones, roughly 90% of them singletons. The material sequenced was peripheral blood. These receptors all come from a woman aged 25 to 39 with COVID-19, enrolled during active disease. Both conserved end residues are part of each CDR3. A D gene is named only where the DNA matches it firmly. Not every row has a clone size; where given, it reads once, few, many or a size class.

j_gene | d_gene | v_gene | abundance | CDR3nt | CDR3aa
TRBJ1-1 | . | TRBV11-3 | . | TGTGCCAGCAGCTTAGTGACCGGGTCGGACACTGAAGCTTTCTTT | CASSLVTGSDTEAFF
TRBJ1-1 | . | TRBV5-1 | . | TGCGCCACCCGTATCATAGAGAACACTGAAGCTTTCTTT | CATRIIENTEAFF
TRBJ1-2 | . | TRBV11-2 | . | TGTGCCAGCAGCTCCCGCGGGGGCGACTATGGCTACACCTTC | CASSSRGGDYGYTF
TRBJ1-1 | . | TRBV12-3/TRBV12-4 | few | TGTGCCAGCAGTTTAAATCGTTTCACTGAAGCTTTCTTT | CASSLNRFTEAFF
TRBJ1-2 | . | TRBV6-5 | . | TGTGCCAGCAGTTACTCCGGAGGCGGGGGGGGAGGCTACACCTTC | CASSYSGGGGGGYTF
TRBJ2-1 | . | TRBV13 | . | TGTGCCAGCAGCTTCGTTAATAGCGGAACCTACAATGAGCAGTTCTTC | CASSFVNSGTYNEQFF
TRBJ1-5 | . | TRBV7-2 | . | TGTGCCAGCAGCTTAGCTCGGGGACAGCCCCAGCATTTT | CASSLARGQPQHF
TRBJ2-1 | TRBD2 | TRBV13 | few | TGTGCCAGCAGCCCGACTAGCGGGAGTTTAAATGAGCAGTTCTTC | CASSPTSGSLNEQFF
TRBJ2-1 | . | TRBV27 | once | TGTGCCAGCAGTCCCGGGACATCGTACTACAATGAGCAGTTCTTC | CASSPGTSYYNEQFF
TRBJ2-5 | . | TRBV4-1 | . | TGCGCCAGCAGCCAAGATTACGTTTTTCGGGAGACCCAGTACTTC | CASSQDYVFRETQYF
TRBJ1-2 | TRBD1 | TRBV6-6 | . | TGTGCCAGCAAATCCTTCACAGGGGGCCTCTATGGCTACACCTTC | CASKSFTGGLYGYTF
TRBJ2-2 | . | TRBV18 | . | TGTGCCAGCTCATTTACAGGCGTCGGACGCACCGGGGAGCTGTTTTTT | CASSFTGVGRTGELFF
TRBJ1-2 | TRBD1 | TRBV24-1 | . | TGTGCCACCAGTGTAGGGGGACAGCAAGTCTATGGCTACACCTTC | CATSVGGQQVYGYTF
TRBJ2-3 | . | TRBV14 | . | TGTGCCAGCAGCCAAGTCGGGAGTGGAGATACGCAGTATTTT | CASSQVGSGDTQYF
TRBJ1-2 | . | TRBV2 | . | TGTGCCAGCAGTGAAACAAGACTAGCGGGAGGTGATGGCTACACCTTC | CASSETRLAGGDGYTF
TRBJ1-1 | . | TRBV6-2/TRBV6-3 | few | TGTGCCAGCAGTTACTCGGGGCAGGGGAACACTGAAGCTTTCTTT | CASSYSGQGNTEAFF
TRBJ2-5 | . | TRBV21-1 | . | TGTGCCAGCATCCCCCGGGGGTCCCTGGAGACCCAGTACTTC | CASIPRGSLETQYF
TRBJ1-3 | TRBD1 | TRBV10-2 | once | TGCGCCAGCAGTGAGCGACAGGGGAGAGGAAACACCATATATTTT | CASSERQGRGNTIYF
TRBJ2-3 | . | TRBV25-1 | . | TGTGCCAGCAGTGATAGCGTTGTGGCAGATACGCAGTATTTT | CASSDSVVADTQYF
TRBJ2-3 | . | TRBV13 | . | TGTGCCAGCAGCTGGAGCGGTAGCACAGATACGCAGTATTTT | CASSWSGSTDTQYF
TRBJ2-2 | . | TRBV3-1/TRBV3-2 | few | TGTGCCAGCAGCCCAAGGGCACAGGGCGGAACCGGGGAGCTGTTTTTT | CASSPRAQGGTGELFF
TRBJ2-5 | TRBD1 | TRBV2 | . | TGTGCCAGCAGCCCAGTGGGACAGTTTCAAGAGACCCAGTACTTC | CASSPVGQFQETQYF
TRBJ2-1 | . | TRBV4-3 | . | TGCGCCAGCAGCCCAGGTCTAGCCTATGAGCAGTTCTTC | CASSPGLAYEQFF
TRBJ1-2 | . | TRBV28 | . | TGTGCCAGCAGTTATAACAGCTATGGCTACACCTTC | CASSYNSYGYTF